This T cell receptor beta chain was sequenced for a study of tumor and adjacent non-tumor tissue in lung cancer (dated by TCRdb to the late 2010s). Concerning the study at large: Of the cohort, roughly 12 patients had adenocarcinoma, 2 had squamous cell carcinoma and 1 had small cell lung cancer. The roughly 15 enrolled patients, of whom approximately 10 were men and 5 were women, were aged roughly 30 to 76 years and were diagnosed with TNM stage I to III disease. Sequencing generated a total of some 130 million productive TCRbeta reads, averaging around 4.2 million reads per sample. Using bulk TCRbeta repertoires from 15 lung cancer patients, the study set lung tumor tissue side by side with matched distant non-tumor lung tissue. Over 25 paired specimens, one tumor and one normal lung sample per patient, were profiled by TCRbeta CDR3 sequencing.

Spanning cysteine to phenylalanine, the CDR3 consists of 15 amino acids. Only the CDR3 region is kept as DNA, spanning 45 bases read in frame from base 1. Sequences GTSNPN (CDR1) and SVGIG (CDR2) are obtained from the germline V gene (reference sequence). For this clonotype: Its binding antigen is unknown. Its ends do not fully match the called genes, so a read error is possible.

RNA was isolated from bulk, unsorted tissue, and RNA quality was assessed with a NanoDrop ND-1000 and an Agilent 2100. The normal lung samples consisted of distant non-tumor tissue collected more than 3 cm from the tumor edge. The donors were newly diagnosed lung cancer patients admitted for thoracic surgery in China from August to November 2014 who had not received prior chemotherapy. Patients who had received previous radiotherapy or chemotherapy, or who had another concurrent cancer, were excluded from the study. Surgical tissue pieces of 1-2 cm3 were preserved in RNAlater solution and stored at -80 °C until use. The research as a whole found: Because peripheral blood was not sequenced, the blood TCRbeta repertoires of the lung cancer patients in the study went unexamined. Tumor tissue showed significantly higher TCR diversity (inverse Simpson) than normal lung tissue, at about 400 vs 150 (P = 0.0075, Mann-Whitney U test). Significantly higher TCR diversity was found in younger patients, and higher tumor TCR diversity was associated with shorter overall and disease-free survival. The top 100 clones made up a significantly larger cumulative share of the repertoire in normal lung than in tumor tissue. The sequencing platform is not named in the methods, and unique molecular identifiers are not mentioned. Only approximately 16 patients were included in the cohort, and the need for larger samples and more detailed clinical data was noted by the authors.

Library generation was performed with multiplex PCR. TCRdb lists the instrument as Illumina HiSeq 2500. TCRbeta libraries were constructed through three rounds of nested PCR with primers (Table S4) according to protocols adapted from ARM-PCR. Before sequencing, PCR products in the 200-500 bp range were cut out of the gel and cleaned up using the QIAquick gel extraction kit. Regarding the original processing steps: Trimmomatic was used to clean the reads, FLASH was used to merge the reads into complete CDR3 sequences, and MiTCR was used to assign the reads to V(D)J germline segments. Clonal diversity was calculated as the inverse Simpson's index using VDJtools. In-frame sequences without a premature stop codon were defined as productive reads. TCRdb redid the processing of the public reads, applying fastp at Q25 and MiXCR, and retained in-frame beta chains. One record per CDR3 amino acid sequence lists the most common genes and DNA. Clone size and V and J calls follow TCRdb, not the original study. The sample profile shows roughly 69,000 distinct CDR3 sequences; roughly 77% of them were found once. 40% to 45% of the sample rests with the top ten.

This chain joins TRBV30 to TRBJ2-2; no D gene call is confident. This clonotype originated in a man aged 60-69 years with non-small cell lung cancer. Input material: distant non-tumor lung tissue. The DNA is TGTGCCCGGAGTAACTACGGCGCGGTTGCCGGTGAGCTGTTTTTT. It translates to CARSNYGAVAGELFF.